This entry features one T cell receptor beta chain sequence. Its matching antigen is unknown. Libraries were prepared by immunoSEQ multiplex PCR; TCRdb keeps only in-frame clonotypes and omits some of them. Of some 100,000 clones listed, 70% to 90% are singletons. The sample comes from a study of T cell responses to AZD1222 COVID-19 vaccine. General study findings and limits: CD4 TCRs covered the whole spike, strongest at regions 160-218 and 743-854. Just six or seven AZD1222 recipients tested seropositive at baseline. A rise in Spike-specific TCR breadth and depth followed two AZD1222 doses. The donors showed a predominance of white British ancestry and of females, with possible underestimation of clonal diversity.

The CDR3 totals 15 residues. The V and J ends lost 4 bases and 3 bases respectively, with 16 bases between them. Germline V CDR1 and CDR2: SGHTA, FQGTGA. Here the sequenced sample was peripheral blood, taken on day 0 of AZD1222 vaccination. The TCR sequence derives from an adult in good health. V usage is TRBV7-3 and J usage is TRBJ2-7; possibly TRBD2 for D (6 bases). In DNA form, the CDR3 reads TGTGCCAGCAGCTCCTTAGCCCGGGGAGGCTACGAGCAGTACTTC. It is translated as CASSSLARGGYEQYF.